A selection of T cell receptor beta chains follows, all from one sample in a study of siplizumab effects on memory and regulatory T cells. Some clones are missing from TCRdb's copy, which holds only in-frame ones; the method was immunoSEQ multiplex PCR. The sample holds fewer than 120,000 clones; around 90% are singletons and the top ten take 1.3%. Sequencing was done on a sample of CD4+ T cells sorted from blood. These receptor sequences come from a human donor in good health. CDR3s include the opening cysteine and the closing phenylalanine or tryptophan. The D gene is left open where the match is weak. Size is omitted from some rows. Given values are once, few, many or a class for expanded clones.

>TRBV5-1|-|TRBJ2-6|TRBD2
CASSSGLAGVGANVLTF
TGCGCCAGCAGCTCCGGACTAGCGGGAGTAGGGGCCAACGTCCTGACTTTC
>TRBV30|-|TRBJ1-1|-
CAWTHSINTEAFF
TGTGCCTGGACGCATTCGATTAACACTGAAGCTTTCTTT
>TRBV6-5|-|TRBJ1-2|-
CASSYSKWGHYGYTF
TGTGCCAGCAGTTACTCGAAATGGGGCCACTATGGCTACACCTTC
>TRBV10-3|-|TRBJ1-4|TRBD1
CAISDDRVGEEKLFF
TGTGCCATCAGTGATGACAGGGTCGGGGAGGAAAAACTGTTTTTT
>TRBV2|few|TRBJ1-2|-
CASSERSLYGYTF
TGTGCCAGCAGTGAACGGTCCCTGTATGGCTACACCTTC
>TRBV2|-|TRBJ1-5|-
CASSGGLSSNQPQHF
TGTGCCAGCAGCGGTGGGTTAAGTAGCAATCAGCCCCAGCATTTT
>TRBV4-1|-|TRBJ1-3|-
CASSQEGWGIGNTIYF
TGCGCCAGCAGCCAAGAAGGGTGGGGGATAGGAAACACCATATATTTT
>TRBV12-5|once|TRBJ2-5|TRBD2
CAIAAGGETQYF
TGTGCTATTGCAGCGGGAGGAGAGACCCAGTACTTC
>TRBV2|-|TRBJ1-2|-
CASSSRTDFYGYTF
TGTGCCAGCAGTTCTCGGACTGATTTTTATGGCTACACCTTC
>TRBV6-5|-|TRBJ1-1|-
CASSYSYRRLNTEAFF
TGTGCCAGCAGTTACTCGTATCGTAGGTTGAACACTGAAGCTTTCTTT
>TRBV15|once|TRBJ2-7|TRBD1
CATSRGRQGAVSEQYF
TGTGCCACCAGCAGAGGCCGACAGGGGGCGGTTAGCGAGCAGTACTTC
>TRBV5-1|-|TRBJ1-1|TRBD1
CASSSGDRGTEAFF
TGCGCCAGCAGCTCAGGGGACAGGGGCACTGAAGCTTTCTTT
>TRBV14|-|TRBJ1-3|-
CASSQRAWGPPGNTIYF
TGTGCCAGCAGCCAGAGGGCATGGGGTCCCCCTGGAAACACCATATATTTT
>TRBV6-5|-|TRBJ1-3|-
CASRNGAGNTIYF
TGTGCCAGCCGGAACGGGGCTGGAAACACCATATATTTT
>TRBV5-1|-|TRBJ1-6|TRBD1
CASSLAGQGHSPLHF
TGCGCCAGCAGCTTAGCGGGACAGGGGCATTCACCCCTCCACTTT
>TRBV7-6|-|TRBJ1-4|TRBD1
CASSPGQVNFRTELFF
TGTGCCAGCAGCCCCGGACAGGTGAACTTTCGAACGGAACTGTTTTTT
>TRBV5-6|-|TRBJ1-2|TRBD1
CASSLVQGGGYTF
TGTGCCAGCAGCTTGGTCCAGGGGGGTGGCTACACCTTC
>TRBV21-1|-|TRBJ2-3|-
CASSKSIRGQALAGTPRKTDTQYF
TGTGCCAGCAGCAAATCGATTAGGGGACAGGCGCTAGCGGGAACTCCGCGGAAGACAGATACGCAGTATTTT
>TRBV5-6|-|TRBJ2-7|TRBD2
CASTAGKYEQYF
TGTGCCAGCACAGCGGGAAAGTACGAGCAGTACTTC
>TRBV18|-|TRBJ2-5|-
CASSPEAVVTQYF
TGTGCCAGCTCACCGGAGGCGGTTGTGACCCAGTACTTC
>TRBV7-9|-|TRBJ1-3|-
CASSLTGYGNTIYF
TGTGCCAGCAGCTTAACAGGGTACGGAAACACCATATATTTT
>TRBV27|-|TRBJ1-5|-
CASSPRSSGSNQPQHF
TGTGCCAGCAGCCCTCGATCCTCGGGGAGCAATCAGCCCCAGCATTTT
>TRBV12-2|-|TRBJ2-5|-
CASRLEGLAGEKNPGTQYF
TGTGCAAGTCGCTTAGAGGGTCTAGCGGGGGAGAAAAACCCGGGGACCCAGTACTTC
>TRBV7-6|-|TRBJ2-1|TRBD2
CASSSFLAGDSYNEQFF
TGTGCCAGCAGTTCATTTCTAGCGGGAGACTCATACAATGAGCAGTTCTTC
>TRBV2|-|TRBJ2-1|-
CASSEDGSNEQFF
TGTGCCAGCAGTGAAGATGGAAGTAATGAGCAGTTCTTC